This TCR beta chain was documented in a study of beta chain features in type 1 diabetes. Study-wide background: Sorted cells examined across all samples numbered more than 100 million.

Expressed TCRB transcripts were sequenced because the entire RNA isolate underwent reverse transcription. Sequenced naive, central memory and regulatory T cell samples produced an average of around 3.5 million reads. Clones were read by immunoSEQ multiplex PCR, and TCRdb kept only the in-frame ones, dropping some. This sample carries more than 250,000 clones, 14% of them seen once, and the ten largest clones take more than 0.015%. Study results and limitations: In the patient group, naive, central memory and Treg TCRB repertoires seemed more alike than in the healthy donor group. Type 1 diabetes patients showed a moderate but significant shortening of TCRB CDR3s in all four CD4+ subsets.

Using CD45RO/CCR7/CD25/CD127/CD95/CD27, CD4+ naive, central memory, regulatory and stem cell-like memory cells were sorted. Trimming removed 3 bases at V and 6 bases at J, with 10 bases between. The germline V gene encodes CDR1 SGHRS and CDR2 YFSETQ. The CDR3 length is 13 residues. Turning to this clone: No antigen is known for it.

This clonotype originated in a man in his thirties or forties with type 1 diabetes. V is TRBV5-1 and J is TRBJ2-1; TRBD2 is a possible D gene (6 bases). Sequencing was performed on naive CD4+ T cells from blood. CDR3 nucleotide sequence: TGCGCCAGCAGCTGGGGGGACGGCAATGAGCAGTTCTTC. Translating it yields CASSWGDGNEQFF. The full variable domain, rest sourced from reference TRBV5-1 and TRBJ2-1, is KAGVTQTPRYLIKTRGQQVTLSCSPISGHRSVSWYQQTPGQGLQFLFEYFSETQRNKGNFPGRFSGRQFSNSRSEMNVSTLELGDSALYLCASSWGDGNEQFFGPGTRLTVL.